These 2 T cell receptor beta chains originate from one sample sequenced in a study. Using its own MiXCR run on the 5' RACE reads, TCRdb lists one record per CDR3 protein. Of 62,000 or so distinct CDR3 sequences listed, 25% to 30% are singletons. The sequenced material came from tumor-infiltrating naive CD4+ T cells sorted from the breast tumor. Indicated subset: naive CD4+ T cells, CD4+CD45RA+CD25-. The receptors were gathered from a female donor with breast cancer.

As for this clonotype: A single base separates this from a much larger clone, so it may be a read error. This chain connects TRBV5-1 to TRBJ2-5; tentatively, D is TRBD2 (5 bases). The germline CDR1 and CDR2 sequences are SGHRS and YFSETQ. The CDR3 is made up of 14 amino acids. The chain's CDR3 is CASGFDGSKETQYF. The CDR3 DNA sequence: TGCGCCAGCGGCTTTGATGGGAGTAAAGAGACCCAGTACTTC.

The J gene is TRBJ2-3, the V gene TRBV7-3, with D tentatively TRBD2 (5 bases). CDR1 is SGHTA and CDR2 is FQGTGA in the germline V gene. Between the trimmed V and J ends, which lost 5 bases and 6 bases, there was a span of 12 bases. This CDR3 contains 13 residues. The chain's CDR3 is CASSPEERDTQYF. CDR3 sequence (DNA): TGTGCCAGCAGCCCGGAGGAACGGGATACGCAGTATTTT.